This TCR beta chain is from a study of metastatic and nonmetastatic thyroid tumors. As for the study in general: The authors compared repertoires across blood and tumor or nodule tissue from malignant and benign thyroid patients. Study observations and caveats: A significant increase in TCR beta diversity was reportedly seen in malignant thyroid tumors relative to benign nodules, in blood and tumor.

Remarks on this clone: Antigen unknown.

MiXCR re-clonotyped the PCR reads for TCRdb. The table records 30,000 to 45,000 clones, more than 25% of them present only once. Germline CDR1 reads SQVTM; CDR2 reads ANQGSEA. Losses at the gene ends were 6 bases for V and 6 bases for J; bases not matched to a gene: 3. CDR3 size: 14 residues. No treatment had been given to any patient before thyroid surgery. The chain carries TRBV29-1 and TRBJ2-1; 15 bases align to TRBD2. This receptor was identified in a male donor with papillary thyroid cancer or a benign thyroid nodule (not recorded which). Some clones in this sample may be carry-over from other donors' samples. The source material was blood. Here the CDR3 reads CSVSGLAGGNEQFF. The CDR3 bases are TGCAGCGTGTCGGGACTAGCGGGAGGCAATGAGCAGTTCTTC.